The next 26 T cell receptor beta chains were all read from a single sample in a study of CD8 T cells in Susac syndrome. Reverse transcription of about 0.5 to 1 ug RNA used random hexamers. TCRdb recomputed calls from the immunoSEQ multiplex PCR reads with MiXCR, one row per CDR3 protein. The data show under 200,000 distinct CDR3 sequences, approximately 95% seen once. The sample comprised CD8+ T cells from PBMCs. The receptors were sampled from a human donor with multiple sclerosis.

The DNA of the CDR3 is TGTGCCAGCAGTGGGACAGGGACCGGCTACACCTTC. It codes for CASSGTGTGYTF. V gene TRBV27 combines with J gene TRBJ1-2; 9 positions agree with TRBD1. The CDR3 loop spans 12 amino acids. CDR1 and CDR2 (germline): MNHEY, SMNVEV (reference sequence). V was pared by 5 bases and J by 8 bases, with 3 bases of the junction left unmatched.

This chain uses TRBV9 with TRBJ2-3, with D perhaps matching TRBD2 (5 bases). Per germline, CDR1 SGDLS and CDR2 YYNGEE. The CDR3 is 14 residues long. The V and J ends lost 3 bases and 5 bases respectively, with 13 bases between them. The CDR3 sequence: CASSGGGWGDTQYF. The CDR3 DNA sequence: TGTGCCAGCAGCGGCGGAGGATGGGGAGATACGCAGTATTTT. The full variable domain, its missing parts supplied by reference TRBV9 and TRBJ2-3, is DSGVTQTPKHLITATGQRVTLRCSPRSGDLSVYWYQQSLDQGLQFLIQYYNGEERAKGNILERFSAQQFPDLHSELNLSSLELGDSALYFCASSGGGWGDTQYFGPGTRLTVL.

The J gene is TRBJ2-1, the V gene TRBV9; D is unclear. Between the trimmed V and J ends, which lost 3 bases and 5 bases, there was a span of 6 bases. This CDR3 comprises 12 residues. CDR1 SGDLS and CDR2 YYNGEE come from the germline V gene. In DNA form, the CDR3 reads TGTGCCAGCAGCGGGCCTGACAATGAGCAGTTCTTC. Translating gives CASSGPDNEQFF.

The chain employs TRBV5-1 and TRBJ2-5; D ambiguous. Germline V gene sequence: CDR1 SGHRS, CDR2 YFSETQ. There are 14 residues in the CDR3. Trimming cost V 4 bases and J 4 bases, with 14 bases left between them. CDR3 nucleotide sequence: TGCGCCAGCAGCGGAAATACTATTAGAGAGACCCAGTACTTC. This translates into CASSGNTIRETQYF. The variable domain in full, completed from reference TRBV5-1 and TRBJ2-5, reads KAGVTQTPRYLIKTRGQQVTLSCSPISGHRSVSWYQQTPGQGLQFLFEYFSETQRNKGNFPGRFSGRQFSNSRSEMNVSTLELGDSALYLCASSGNTIRETQYFGPGTRLLVL.

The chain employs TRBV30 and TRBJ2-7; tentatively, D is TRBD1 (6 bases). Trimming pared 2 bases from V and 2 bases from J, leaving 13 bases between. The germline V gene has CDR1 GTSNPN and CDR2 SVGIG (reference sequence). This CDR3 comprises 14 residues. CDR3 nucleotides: TGTGCCTGGAGTTACGGCCAGGGGACCTACGAGCAGTACTTC. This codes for CAWSYGQGTYEQYF.

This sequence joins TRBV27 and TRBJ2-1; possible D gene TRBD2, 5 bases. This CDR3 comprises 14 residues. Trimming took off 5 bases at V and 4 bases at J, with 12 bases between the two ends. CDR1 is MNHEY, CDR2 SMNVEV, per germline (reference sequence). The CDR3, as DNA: TGTGCCAGCAGTGTCCTCGGGGAATACAATGAGCAGTTCTTC. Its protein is CASSVLGEYNEQFF.

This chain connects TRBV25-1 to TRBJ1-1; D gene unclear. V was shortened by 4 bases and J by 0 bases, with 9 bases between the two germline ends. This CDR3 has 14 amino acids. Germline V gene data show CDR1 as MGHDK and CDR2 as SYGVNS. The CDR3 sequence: CASSGVGMNTEAFF. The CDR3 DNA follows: TGTGCCAGCAGTGGAGTCGGGATGAACACTGAAGCTTTCTTT.

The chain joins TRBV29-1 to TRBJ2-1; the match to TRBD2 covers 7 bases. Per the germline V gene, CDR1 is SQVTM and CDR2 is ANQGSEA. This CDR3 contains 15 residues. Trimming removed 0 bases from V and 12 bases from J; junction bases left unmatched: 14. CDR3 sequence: CSVEDWGGADSGQFF. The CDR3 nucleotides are TGCAGCGTTGAAGATTGGGGGGGAGCAGATTCAGGGCAGTTCTTC.

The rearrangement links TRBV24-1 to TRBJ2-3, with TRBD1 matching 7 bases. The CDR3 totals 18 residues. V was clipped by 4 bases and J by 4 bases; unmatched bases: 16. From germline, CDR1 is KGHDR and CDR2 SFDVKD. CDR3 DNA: TGTGCCACCAGTGACCACGCAACAGGGGCCACCAGCCCAGATACGCAGTATTTT. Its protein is CATSDHATGATSPDTQYF.

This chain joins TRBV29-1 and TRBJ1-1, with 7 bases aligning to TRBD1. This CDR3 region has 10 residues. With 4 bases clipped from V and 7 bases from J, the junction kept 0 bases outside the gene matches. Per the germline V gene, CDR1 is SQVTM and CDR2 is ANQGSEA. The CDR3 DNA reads TGCAGCGTTGGGGACAGTGAAGCTTTCTTT. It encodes CSVGDSEAFF.

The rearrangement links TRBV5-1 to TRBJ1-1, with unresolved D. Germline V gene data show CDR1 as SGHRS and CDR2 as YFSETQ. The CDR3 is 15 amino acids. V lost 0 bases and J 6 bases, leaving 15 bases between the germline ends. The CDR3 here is CASSLAGGDGAEAFF. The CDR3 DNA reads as TGCGCCAGCAGCTTGGCAGGTGGAGATGGGGCTGAAGCTTTCTTT.

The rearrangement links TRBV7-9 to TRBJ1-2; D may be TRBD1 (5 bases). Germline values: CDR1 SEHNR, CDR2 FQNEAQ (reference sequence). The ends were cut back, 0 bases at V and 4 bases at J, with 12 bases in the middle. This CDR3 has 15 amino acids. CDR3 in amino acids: CASSLALRGSYGYTF. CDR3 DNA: TGTGCCAGCAGCTTAGCGCTTCGGGGGAGCTATGGCTACACCTTC. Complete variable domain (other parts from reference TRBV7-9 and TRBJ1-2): DTGVSQNPRHKITKRGQNVTFRCDPISEHNRLYWYRQTLGQGPEFLTYFQNEAQLEKSRLLSDRFSAERPKGSFSTLEIQRTEQGDSAMYLCASSLALRGSYGYTFGSGTRLTVV.

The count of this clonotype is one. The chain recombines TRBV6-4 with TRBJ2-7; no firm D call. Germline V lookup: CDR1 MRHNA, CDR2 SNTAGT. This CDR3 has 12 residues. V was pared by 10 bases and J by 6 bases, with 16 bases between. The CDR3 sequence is CANQKRQGEQYF. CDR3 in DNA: TGTGCCAACCAGAAAAGACAAGGCGAGCAGTACTTC.

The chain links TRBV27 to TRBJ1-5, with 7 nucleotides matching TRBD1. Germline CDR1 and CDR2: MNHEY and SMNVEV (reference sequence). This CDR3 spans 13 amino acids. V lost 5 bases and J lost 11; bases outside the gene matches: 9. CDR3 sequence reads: CASSPGQALAQHF. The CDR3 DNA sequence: TGTGCCAGCAGTCCAGGACAGGCGTTAGCCCAGCATTTT.

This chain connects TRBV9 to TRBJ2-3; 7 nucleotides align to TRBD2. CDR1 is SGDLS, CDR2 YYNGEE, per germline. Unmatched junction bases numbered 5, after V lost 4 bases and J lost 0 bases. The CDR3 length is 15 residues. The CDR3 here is CASSSSGASTDTQYF. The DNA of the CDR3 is TGTGCCAGCAGCTCTAGCGGAGCTAGCACAGATACGCAGTATTTT.

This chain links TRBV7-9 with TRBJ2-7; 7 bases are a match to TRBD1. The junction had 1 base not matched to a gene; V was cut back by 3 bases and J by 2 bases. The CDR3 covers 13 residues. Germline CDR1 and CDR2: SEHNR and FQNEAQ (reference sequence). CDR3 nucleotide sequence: TGTGCCAGCAGCTTCCAGGGGGCCTACGAGCAGTACTTC. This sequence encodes CASSFQGAYEQYF.

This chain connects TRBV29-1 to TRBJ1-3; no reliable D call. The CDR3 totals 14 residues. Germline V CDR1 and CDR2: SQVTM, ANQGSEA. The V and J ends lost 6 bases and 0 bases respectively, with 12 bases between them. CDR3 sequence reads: CSVHTVSSGNTIYF. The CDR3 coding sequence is TGCAGCGTCCATACGGTGTCCTCTGGAAACACCATATATTTT. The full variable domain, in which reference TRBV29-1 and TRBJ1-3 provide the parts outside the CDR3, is SAVISQKPSRDICQRGTSLTIQCQVDSQVTMMFWYRQQPGQSLTLIATANQGSEATYESGFVIDKFPISRPNLTFSTLTVSNMSPEDSSIYLCSVHTVSSGNTIYFGEGSWLTVV.

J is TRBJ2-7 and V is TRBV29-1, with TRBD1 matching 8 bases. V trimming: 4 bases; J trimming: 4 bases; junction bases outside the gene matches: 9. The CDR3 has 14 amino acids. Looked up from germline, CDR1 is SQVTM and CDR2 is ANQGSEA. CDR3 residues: CSVVLDRAIYEQYF. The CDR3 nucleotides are TGCAGCGTTGTCTTGGACAGGGCCATATACGAGCAGTACTTC.

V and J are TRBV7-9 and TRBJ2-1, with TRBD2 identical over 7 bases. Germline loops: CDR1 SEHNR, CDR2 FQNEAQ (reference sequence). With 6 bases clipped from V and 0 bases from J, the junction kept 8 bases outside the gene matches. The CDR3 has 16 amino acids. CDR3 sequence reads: CASSGEAGSSYNEQFF. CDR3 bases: TGTGCCAGCAGTGGGGAAGCGGGGAGCTCCTACAATGAGCAGTTCTTC. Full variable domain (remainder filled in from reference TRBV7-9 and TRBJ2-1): DTGVSQNPRHKITKRGQNVTFRCDPISEHNRLYWYRQTLGQGPEFLTYFQNEAQLEKSRLLSDRFSAERPKGSFSTLEIQRTEQGDSAMYLCASSGEAGSSYNEQFFGPGTRLTVL.

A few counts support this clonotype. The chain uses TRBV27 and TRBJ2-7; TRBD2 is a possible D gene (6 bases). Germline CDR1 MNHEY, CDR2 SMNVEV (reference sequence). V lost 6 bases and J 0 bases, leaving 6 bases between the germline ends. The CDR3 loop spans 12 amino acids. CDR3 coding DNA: TGTGCCAGCAGGGGGGGCTCCTACGAGCAGTACTTC. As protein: CASRGGSYEQYF.

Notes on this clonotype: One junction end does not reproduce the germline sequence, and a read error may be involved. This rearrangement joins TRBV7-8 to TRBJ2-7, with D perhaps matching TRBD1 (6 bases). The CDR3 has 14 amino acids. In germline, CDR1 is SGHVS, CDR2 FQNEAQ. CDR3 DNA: TGTGCCAGCACCTTACTTAGGGACACCTACGAGCAGTACTTC. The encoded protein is CASTLLRDTYEQYF.

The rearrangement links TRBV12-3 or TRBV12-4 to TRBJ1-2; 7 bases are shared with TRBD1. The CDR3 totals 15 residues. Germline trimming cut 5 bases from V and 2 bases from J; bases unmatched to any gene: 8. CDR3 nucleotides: TGTGCCAGCAGTCCCCGACAGGGAGGAAACTATGGCTACACCTTC. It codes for CASSPRQGGNYGYTF.

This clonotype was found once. The CDR3 reads CASSSRDLANYGYTF. For the CDR3, the DNA is TGTGCCAGCAGCTCCCGGGACCTGGCCAACTATGGCTACACCTTC. The J gene is TRBJ1-2, the V gene TRBV11-2; D may be TRBD1 (5 bases). There are 15 residues in the CDR3. Trimming cost V 4 bases and J 2 bases, with 14 bases left between them. Germline-derived CDR1 and CDR2 are SGHAT and FQNNGV.

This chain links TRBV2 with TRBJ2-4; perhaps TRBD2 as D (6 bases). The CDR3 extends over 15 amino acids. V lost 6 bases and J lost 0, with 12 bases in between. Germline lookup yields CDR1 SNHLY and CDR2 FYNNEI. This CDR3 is CASRAGRQAKNIQYF. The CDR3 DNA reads TGTGCCAGCAGGGCGGGACGTCAAGCCAAAAACATTCAGTACTTC.

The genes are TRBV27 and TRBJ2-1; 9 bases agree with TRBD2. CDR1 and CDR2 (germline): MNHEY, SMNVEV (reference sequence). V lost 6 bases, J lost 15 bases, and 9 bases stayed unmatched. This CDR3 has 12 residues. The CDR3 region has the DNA TGTGCCAGCAGGAATAGCGGGAGTGACTGGTTCTTC. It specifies CASRNSGSDWFF.

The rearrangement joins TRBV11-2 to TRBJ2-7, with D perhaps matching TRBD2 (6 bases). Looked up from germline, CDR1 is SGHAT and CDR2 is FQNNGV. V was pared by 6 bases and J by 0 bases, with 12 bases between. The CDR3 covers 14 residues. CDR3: CASSGTHDSYEQYF. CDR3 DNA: TGTGCCAGCAGTGGGACTCACGACTCCTACGAGCAGTACTTC.